What follows are 28 T cell receptor beta chains derived from one specimen sequenced in a study. TCRdb independently ran MiXCR on the RT-PCR reads; one entry per CDR3 protein. The sample holds about 700,000 distinct CDR3 sequences, over 12% seen once. The sequenced material came from memory CD4+ T cells from blood. The receptors shown here come from a female donor in good health, serving as a healthy control.

This clonotype appeared a few times. The V and J genes are TRBV29-1 and TRBJ2-1; 8 bases map to TRBD2. Trimming took 1 base from V and 2 from J; bases not matched to a gene: 7. The CDR3 covers 16 residues. CDR1 SQVTM and CDR2 ANQGSEA come from the germline V gene. The CDR3 sequence: CSVEGGVAGTYNEQFF. CDR3 in DNA: TGCAGCGTTGAAGGAGGCGTAGCGGGGACCTACAATGAGCAGTTCTTC.

The chain links TRBV20-1 to TRBJ2-4; D is undetermined. The V end was cut by 3 bases, the J end by 1 base, with 13 bases between. Germline CDR1 reads DFQATT; CDR2 reads SNEGSKA (reference sequence). The CDR3 runs 15 residues. The CDR3 spells CSASRVSLAKNIQYF. CDR3 bases: TGCAGTGCTAGTCGCGTCAGCCTTGCCAAAAACATTCAGTACTTC.

This clonotype was found many times. The V call is TRBV7-9, the J call TRBJ2-7; possibly TRBD1 or TRBD2 for D (6 bases each). The CDR3 runs to 13 residues. V gave up 4 bases and J gave up 5 bases, with 12 bases separating them. Germline V gene data show CDR1 as SEHNR and CDR2 as FQNEAQ (reference sequence). The CDR3 protein is CASSSRGPDEQYF. The CDR3 DNA reads as TGTGCCAGCAGCTCCCGGGGGCCTGACGAGCAGTACTTC.

This clonotype has more than one count but fewer than ten. DNA for the CDR3: TGTGCCAGCAGAGAGGACAGGGGCACAGATACGCAGTATTTT. It codes for CASREDRGTDTQYF. J is TRBJ2-3 and V is TRBV6-1, with TRBD1 matching 8 bases. Trimming took 6 bases from V and 1 from J; bases not matched to a gene: 3. Germline lookup yields CDR1 MNHNS and CDR2 SASEGT. CDR3 length: 14 amino acids.

This clonotype was found many times. This chain connects TRBV24-1 to TRBJ2-3, with D tentatively TRBD2 (6 bases). CDR3 length: 14 amino acids. Germline CDR1 and CDR2: KGHDR and SFDVKD. V gave up 2 bases and J gave up 12 bases, with 17 bases separating them. The CDR3 protein is CATSDWGTHKPQYF. The CDR3 region has the DNA TGTGCCACCAGTGATTGGGGGACTCACAAACCCCAGTATTTT.

This clonotype was observed many times. The chain joins TRBV20-1 to TRBJ2-3, with TRBD2 as a possible D gene (5 bases). V was pared by 0 bases and J by 2 bases, with 9 bases between. The length of the CDR3 is 14 residues. The germline CDR1 and CDR2 sequences are DFQATT and SNEGSKA (reference sequence). CDR3 amino acids: CSARDAGFTDTQYF. In DNA, the CDR3 is TGCAGTGCTAGAGATGCGGGCTTCACAGATACGCAGTATTTT.

This clonotype was detected a few times. This chain joins TRBV5-1 and TRBJ2-7, with D possibly being TRBD1 (5 bases). Germline V gene sequence: CDR1 SGHRS, CDR2 YFSETQ. Trimming cost V 0 bases and J 2 bases, with 15 bases left between them. The CDR3 has 16 residues. CDR3: CASSLEGHATPYEQYF. DNA of the CDR3: TGCGCCAGCAGCTTGGAGGGGCACGCAACCCCCTACGAGCAGTACTTC. Full variable domain (missing parts from reference TRBV5-1 and TRBJ2-7): KAGVTQTPRYLIKTRGQQVTLSCSPISGHRSVSWYQQTPGQGLQFLFEYFSETQRNKGNFPGRFSGRQFSNSRSEMNVSTLELGDSALYLCASSLEGHATPYEQYFGPGTRLTVT.

This clonotype has just a few counts. The V and J genes are TRBV11-2 and TRBJ2-2; 9 nucleotides agree with TRBD1. Trimming removed 3 bases from V and 5 bases from J; junction bases left unmatched: 4. The length of the CDR3 is 15 residues. The germline V gene has CDR1 SGHAT and CDR2 FQNNGV. CDR3 loop: CASSLYGQGTGELFF. The CDR3, as DNA: TGTGCCAGCAGCTTGTATGGACAGGGGACCGGGGAGCTGTTTTTT.

Many counts were recorded for this clonotype. The chain links TRBV20-1 to TRBJ2-4, with D unresolved. There are 13 residues in the CDR3. The V gene lost 5 bases and the J gene lost 0 bases, with 8 bases spanning the gap. Germline V gene lookup returns CDR1 DFQATT and CDR2 SNEGSKA (reference sequence). The CDR3 loop reads CSAPLLAKNIQYF. The DNA for the CDR3 is TGCAGTGCTCCCTTGTTAGCCAAAAACATTCAGTACTTC.

As to this clonotype: A read error may produce the germline difference seen at one junction end. The chain has TRBV5-1 and TRBJ2-5; 7 nucleotides line up with TRBD1. CDR3 length: 13 residues. Germline loops: CDR1 SGHRS, CDR2 YFSETQ. The CDR3 nucleotides are TGCTCCAGCCATACAGGGGATGTAGAGACCCAGTACTTC. Protein: CSSHTGDVETQYF.

This clonotype was recorded a few times. The rearrangement links TRBV18 to TRBJ2-1, with TRBD2 matching 8 bases. Per the germline V gene, CDR1 is KGHSH and CDR2 is LQKENI. With 5 bases clipped from V and 6 bases from J, the junction kept 3 bases outside the gene matches. CDR3 length: 13 residues. The CDR3 loop is CASSGTRRNEQFF. The CDR3 bases are TGTGCCAGCTCAGGGACTAGGCGCAATGAGCAGTTCTTC.

This clonotype appeared a few times. This rearrangement joins TRBV5-1 to TRBJ2-3, with D possibly TRBD1 on 6 matching bases. The germline CDR1 and CDR2 sequences are SGHRS and YFSETQ. This CDR3 is 15 amino acids long. Between the trimmed V and J ends, which lost 3 bases and 3 bases, there was a span of 14 bases. The chain's CDR3 is CASSYWGDRTDTQYF. In DNA form, the CDR3 reads TGCGCCAGCAGCTACTGGGGAGACAGGACAGATACGCAGTATTTT.

This clonotype was seen at least ten times. V usage is TRBV20-1 and J usage is TRBJ2-4; the D gene is possibly TRBD1 (5 bases). The CDR3 is made up of 15 amino acids. Germline-derived CDR1 and CDR2 are DFQATT and SNEGSKA (reference sequence). V lost 6 bases and J lost 0, with 15 bases in between. The CDR3 here is CSAQGVLIAKNIQYF. The CDR3 DNA follows: TGCAGTGCCCAAGGGGTCCTTATAGCCAAAAACATTCAGTACTTC.

This clonotype appeared many times. The CDR3 DNA reads as TGCAGTGCCCGGACAGGGAACCAAGAGACCCAGTACTTC. Translated, it gives CSARTGNQETQYF. This chain connects TRBV20-1 to TRBJ2-5; 8 positions agree with TRBD1. The V gene's germline CDR1 is DFQATT and CDR2 SNEGSKA (reference sequence). There are 13 residues in the CDR3. V was pared by 6 bases and J by 0 bases, with 3 bases of the junction left unmatched.

The chain carries TRBV29-1 and TRBJ1-1, with D possibly matching TRBD1 (5 bases). CDR3 length: 14 residues. Between the trimmed V and J ends, which lost 7 bases and 4 bases, there was a span of 19 bases. Germline lookup yields CDR1 SQVTM and CDR2 ANQGSEA. The CDR3 bases are TGCAGCGCTTCACAATTACGGGGGGGCACTGAAGCTTTCTTT. Translating it yields CSASQLRGGTEAFF.

This clonotype appeared many times. This chain uses TRBV5-1 with TRBJ2-1; D not certain. This CDR3 region has 15 residues. V dropped 3 bases and J dropped 6 bases, with 16 bases sitting between them. Germline V gene sequence: CDR1 SGHRS, CDR2 YFSETQ. CDR3 DNA: TGCGCCAGCAGCTGGGTTATTTACTCTAGCAATGAGCAGTTCTTC. Translated: CASSWVIYSSNEQFF.

This clonotype was seen repeatedly, ten times or more. V usage is TRBV5-1 and J usage is TRBJ2-7, with D unresolved. Germline V gene data show CDR1 as SGHRS and CDR2 as YFSETQ. This CDR3 spans 16 amino acids. Trimming left V 1 base short and J 0 bases short, with 14 bases between. The CDR3 protein is CASSLSFASASYEQYF. The CDR3 coding sequence is TGCGCCAGCAGCTTGAGTTTCGCTAGTGCCTCCTACGAGCAGTACTTC.

The CDR3 nucleotides read TGTGCCAGCAGCACGAACAGGGGATGGGGCTACACCTTC. This gives the protein CASSTNRGWGYTF. The chain recombines TRBV11-2 with TRBJ1-2; 7 bases are a match to TRBD1. With V trimmed by 5 bases and J by 8 bases, 8 bases remained unmatched. The CDR3 is 13 amino acids. Germline CDR1 and CDR2: SGHAT and FQNNGV.

This clonotype was picked up a small number of times. The chain links TRBV20-1 to TRBJ1-1; D remains ambiguous. Trimming removed 4 bases at V and 4 bases at J, with 16 bases between. Germline lookup yields CDR1 DFQATT and CDR2 SNEGSKA (reference sequence). The CDR3 totals 14 residues. The CDR3 nucleotides are TGCAGTGCTATAGATGGACCCCGCGTCACTGAAGCTTTCTTT. Its translation is CSAIDGPRVTEAFF.

This clonotype has a handful of counts. The J gene is TRBJ2-1, the V gene TRBV12-3 or TRBV12-4, with D maybe TRBD1 (6 bases). V was pared by 6 bases and J by 2 bases, with 23 bases between. The CDR3 consists of 18 residues. CDR3 sequence reads: CASSDHLGQRSPYNEQFF. CDR3 DNA sequence: TGTGCCAGCAGCGATCACCTAGGACAGAGGTCCCCCTACAATGAGCAGTTCTTC.

This clonotype was observed many times. The chain uses TRBV7-2 and TRBJ1-4; the match to TRBD1 covers 7 bases. Germline-derived CDR1 and CDR2 are SGHTA and FQGNSA. V shed 5 bases, J shed 4 bases, and the junction held 4 bases outside the gene matches. The CDR3 totals 14 residues. The CDR3 coding sequence is TGTGCCAGCAGCCGGGACAGCCTTAATGAAAAACTGTTTTTT. Residues: CASSRDSLNEKLFF.

This rearrangement joins TRBV3-1 to TRBJ2-2, with D perhaps being TRBD1 or TRBD2 (6 bases each). Trimming left V 4 bases short and J 0 bases short, with 15 bases between. Germline CDR1 reads LGHDT; CDR2 reads YNNKEL (reference sequence). CDR3 length: 17 amino acids. The CDR3 loop reads CASSPITGTANTGELFF. The CDR3 DNA reads TGTGCCAGCAGCCCGATCACAGGGACTGCGAACACCGGGGAGCTGTTTTTT.

Turning to this clonotype: This may be a read error, as it is one base from a much larger clone. The CDR3 DNA sequence: TGTGCCAGCAGCTTACAGGGTGGAAAACTGTTTTTT. Protein product: CASSLQGGKLFF. The chain uses TRBV7-2 and TRBJ1-4; TRBD1 is a possible D gene (5 bases). The germline V and J ends were trimmed by 2 bases and 10 bases, with 8 bases remaining between them. CDR3 size: 12 residues. Germline lookup yields CDR1 SGHTA and CDR2 FQGNSA.

This clonotype was found a few times. The rearrangement joins TRBV20-1 to TRBJ1-2; D is ambiguous. Germline V gene lookup returns CDR1 DFQATT and CDR2 SNEGSKA (reference sequence). This CDR3 region has 13 residues. V lost 3 bases and J 5 bases, leaving 13 bases between the germline ends. This CDR3 reads CSASIDSGYGYTF. The CDR3 coding sequence is TGCAGTGCTAGTATTGACTCCGGTTATGGCTACACCTTC.

The J gene is TRBJ2-7, the V gene TRBV27, with 8 positions matching TRBD2. The V and J ends lost 1 base and 0 bases, in that order; junction bases with no gene match: 5. This CDR3 is 16 amino acids long. CDR1 and CDR2 (germline): MNHEY, SMNVEV (reference sequence). CDR3 DNA sequence: TGTGCCAGCAGTTTATTATCTAGCGGGCTCTCCTACGAGCAGTACTTC. Translating gives CASSLLSSGLSYEQYF.

This clonotype was seen repeatedly, ten times or more. The chain is built from TRBV7-2 and TRBJ1-1; D is unclear. Germline V gene data show CDR1 as SGHTA and CDR2 as FQGNSA. V lost 4 bases and J 2 bases, leaving 2 bases between the germline ends. The CDR3 has 11 residues. CDR3 region: CASSSNTEAFF. In nucleotides, the CDR3 is TGTGCCAGCAGCTCAAACACTGAAGCTTTCTTT.

The chain carries TRBV9 and TRBJ1-5; D gene unclear. Germline V gene sequence: CDR1 SGDLS, CDR2 YYNGEE. CDR3 length equals 16 residues. Trimming cost V 4 bases and J 1 base, with 15 bases left between them. This CDR3 reads CASSSGVGYSNQPQHF. Written as DNA, the CDR3 is TGTGCCAGCAGCTCCGGAGTGGGCTACAGCAATCAGCCCCAGCATTTT.

This clonotype was counted between two and nine times. The chain joins TRBV6-1 to TRBJ1-4; tentatively, D is TRBD1 (6 bases). Germline CDR1 is MNHNS and CDR2 is SASEGT. Between the trimmed V and J ends, which lost 7 bases and 5 bases, there was a span of 11 bases. This CDR3 contains 13 residues. The DNA of the CDR3 is TGTGCCAGCAAGAAGGGGGACAATGAAAAACTGTTTTTT. This sequence encodes CASKKGDNEKLFF.